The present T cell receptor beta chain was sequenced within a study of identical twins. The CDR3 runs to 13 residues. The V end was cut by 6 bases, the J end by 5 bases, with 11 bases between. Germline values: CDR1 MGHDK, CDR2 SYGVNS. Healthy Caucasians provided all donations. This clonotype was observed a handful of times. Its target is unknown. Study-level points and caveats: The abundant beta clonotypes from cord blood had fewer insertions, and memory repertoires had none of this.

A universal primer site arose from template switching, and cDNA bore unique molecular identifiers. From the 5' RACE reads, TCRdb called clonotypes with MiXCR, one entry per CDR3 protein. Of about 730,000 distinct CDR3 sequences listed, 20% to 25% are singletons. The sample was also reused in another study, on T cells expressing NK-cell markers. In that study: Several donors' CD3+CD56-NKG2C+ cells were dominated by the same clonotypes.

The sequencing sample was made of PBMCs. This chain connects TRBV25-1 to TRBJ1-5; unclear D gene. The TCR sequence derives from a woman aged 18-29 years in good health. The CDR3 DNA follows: TGTGCCAGCAGCCGGGCAGGAGATCAGCCCCAGCATTTT. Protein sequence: CASSRAGDQPQHF. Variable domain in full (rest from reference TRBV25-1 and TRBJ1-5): EADIYQTPRYLVIGTGKKITLECSQTMGHDKMYWYQQDPGMELHLIHYSYGVNSTEKGDLSSESTVSRIRTEHFPLTLESARPSHTSQYLCASSRAGDQPQHFGDGTRLSIL.